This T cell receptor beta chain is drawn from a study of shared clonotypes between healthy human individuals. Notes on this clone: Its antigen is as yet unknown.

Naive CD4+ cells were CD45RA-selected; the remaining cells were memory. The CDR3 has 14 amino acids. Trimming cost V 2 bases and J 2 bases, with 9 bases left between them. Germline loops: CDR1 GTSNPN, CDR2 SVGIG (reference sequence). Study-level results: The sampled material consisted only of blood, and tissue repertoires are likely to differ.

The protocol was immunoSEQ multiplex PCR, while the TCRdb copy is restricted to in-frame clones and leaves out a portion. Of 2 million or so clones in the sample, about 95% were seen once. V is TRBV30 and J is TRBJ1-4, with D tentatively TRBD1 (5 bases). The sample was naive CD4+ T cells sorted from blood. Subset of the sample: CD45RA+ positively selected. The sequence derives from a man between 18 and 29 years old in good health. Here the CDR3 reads CAWSRGFTNEKLFF. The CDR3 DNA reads TGTGCCTGGAGTCGGGGGTTCACTAATGAAAAACTGTTTTTT.